These 21 T cell receptor beta chains came from one sample sequenced in a study of T cell responses to AZD1222 COVID-19 vaccine. TCRdb keeps only in-frame clones here, not all; method: immunoSEQ multiplex PCR. Counted here are around 180,000 clones, about 90% occurring once; the ten biggest clones make up around 7.9%. The sequencing here drew on peripheral blood, taken on day 0 of AZD1222 vaccination. The receptors derive from an adult in good health.

J is TRBJ1-5 and V is TRBV27; D unclear. The germline V gene has CDR1 MNHEY and CDR2 SMNVEV (reference sequence). The length of the CDR3 is 13 residues. Trimming stripped 2 bases from V and 6 bases from J, with 8 bases between. The CDR3 is CASSLRPSQPQHF. The CDR3 DNA follows: TGTGCCAGCAGTTTAAGACCGAGTCAGCCCCAGCATTTT.

The gene calls are TRBV28 and TRBJ1-2; possibly TRBD1 for D (6 bases). From germline, CDR1 is MDHEN and CDR2 SYDVKM. Trimming took 6 bases from V and 8 from J, leaving 16 bases between them. The CDR3 extends over 13 amino acids. Here the CDR3 reads CASRPGQPRGYTF. The CDR3 coding sequence is TGTGCCAGCAGACCAGGACAGCCAAGGGGCTACACCTTC.

The chain joins TRBV4-3 to TRBJ1-4; D is uncertain. The V gene lost 0 bases and the J gene lost 2 bases, with 13 bases spanning the gap. This CDR3 has 17 residues. Germline loops: CDR1 LGHNA, CDR2 YSLEER. CDR3 sequence reads: CASSQDRGIFTNEKLFF. Here the CDR3 DNA reads TGCGCCAGCAGCCAAGATCGAGGGATCTTTACTAATGAAAAACTGTTTTTT.

This clone was picked up one time. V gene TRBV7-8 combines with J gene TRBJ2-1; the match to TRBD2 covers 7 bases. The junction had 14 bases not matched to a gene; V was cut back by 7 bases and J by 8 bases. CDR1 SGHVS and CDR2 FQNEAQ come from the germline V gene. The CDR3 covers 15 residues. In nucleotides, the CDR3 is TGTGCCAGCAACCCAGGTCCCGAGACTAGCTATGAGCAGTTCTTC. It specifies CASNPGPETSYEQFF.

The table lists this clone with a few counts. The CDR3 is CASSLDLQGGPQHF. The CDR3 bases are TGTGCCAGCAGCTTAGATCTCCAGGGAGGACCCCAGCATTTT. The chain has TRBV11-2 and TRBJ1-5; tentatively, D is TRBD1 (5 bases). Between the trimmed V and J ends, which lost 0 bases and 10 bases, there was a span of 13 bases. Germline assignment: CDR1 SGHAT and CDR2 FQNNGV. This CDR3 region has 14 residues.

V is TRBV9 and J is TRBJ2-1; TRBD1 or TRBD2 may be the D gene (5 bases each). This CDR3 contains 14 residues. V lost 4 bases to trimming and J lost 0 bases, with 8 bases between them. The germline V gene has CDR1 SGDLS and CDR2 YYNGEE. CDR3 bases: TGTGCCAGCAGCCCAGGGAGCTCCTACAATGAGCAGTTCTTC. Encoded protein: CASSPGSSYNEQFF. Looking up the rest from reference TRBV9 and TRBJ2-1 gives the full variable domain: DSGVTQTPKHLITATGQRVTLRCSPRSGDLSVYWYQQSLDQGLQFLIQYYNGEERAKGNILERFSAQQFPDLHSELNLSSLELGDSALYFCASSPGSSYNEQFFGPGTRLTVL.

The chain has TRBV7-9 and TRBJ2-7; D not resolved. Trimming took 2 bases from V and 6 from J, leaving 8 bases between them. From germline, CDR1 is SEHNR and CDR2 FQNEAQ (reference sequence). This CDR3 comprises 12 residues. The CDR3 DNA follows: TGTGCCAGCAGCTTACAAGAGTCCGAGCAGTACTTC. Protein product: CASSLQESEQYF.

The genes are TRBV28 and TRBJ1-1; TRBD1 aligns across 7 bases. The germline gives CDR1 MDHEN, CDR2 SYDVKM. Unmatched junction bases numbered 7, after V lost 3 bases and J lost 0 bases. The CDR3 contains 16 residues. In DNA form, the CDR3 reads TGTGCCAGCAGTTTGCGGCAAGGGGGCTTGAACACTGAAGCTTTCTTT. Its protein is CASSLRQGGLNTEAFF.

This chain connects TRBV6-6 to TRBJ1-5; no definite D call. CDR1 and CDR2 from the germline V gene are MNHNY and SVGAGI (reference sequence). The length of the CDR3 is 13 residues. The ends were cut back, 6 bases at V and 4 bases at J, with 10 bases in the middle. The CDR3 nucleotides read TGTGCCAGCAGCCCGACGGGGAATCAGCCCCAGCATTTT. Protein: CASSPTGNQPQHF.

This sequence joins TRBV29-1 and TRBJ1-2; no firm D call. The V and J ends lost 4 bases and 5 bases respectively, with 8 bases between them. The germline gives CDR1 SQVTM, CDR2 ANQGSEA. This CDR3 is built from 11 residues. CDR3 sequence (DNA): TGCAGCGTTGCAGAGGGTTATGGCTACACCTTC. Its translation: CSVAEGYGYTF.

The chain couples TRBV3-1 (or the pseudogene TRBV3-2) to TRBJ2-2, with D possibly matching TRBD1 (7 bases). Germline CDR1 reads LGHDT; CDR2 reads YNNKEL (reference sequence). The CDR3 length is 14 residues. Trimming shortened V by 1 base and J by 5 bases, and 8 bases separated the two germline ends. The CDR3 sequence is CASSQAGGTGELFF. CDR3 bases: TGTGCCAGCAGCCAAGCAGGGGGGACCGGGGAGCTGTTTTTT.

This chain connects TRBV5-5 to TRBJ1-2; D perhaps matches TRBD1 (6 bases). With 0 bases removed from V and 1 base from J, the gap between germline ends came to 10 bases. Germline lookup yields CDR1 SGHKS and CDR2 YYEKEE (reference sequence). The CDR3 has 15 residues. The DNA for the CDR3 is TGTGCCAGCAGCTTGGAGGCCAGGGGTAACTATGGCTACACCTTC. As protein: CASSLEARGNYGYTF.

The gene calls are TRBV5-1 and TRBJ1-4, with TRBD1 as a possible D gene (6 bases). V dropped 4 bases and J dropped 4 bases, with 14 bases sitting between them. Germline CDR1 and CDR2: SGHRS and YFSETQ. This CDR3 is 15 amino acids long. CDR3 bases: TGCGCCAGCAGCCGAAACGGACAGATTAATGAAAAACTGTTTTTT. Translated: CASSRNGQINEKLFF. Full variable domain (outside the CDR3, taken from reference TRBV5-1 and TRBJ1-4): KAGVTQTPRYLIKTRGQQVTLSCSPISGHRSVSWYQQTPGQGLQFLFEYFSETQRNKGNFPGRFSGRQFSNSRSEMNVSTLELGDSALYLCASSRNGQINEKLFFGSGTQLSVL.

On this clone itself: Other DNA sequences in this sample translate to the same CDR3. The chain joins TRBV9 to TRBJ2-2, with D possibly matching TRBD1 (6 bases). The CDR3 has 15 residues. V dropped 1 base and J dropped 5 bases, with 12 bases sitting between them. Germline CDR1 SGDLS, CDR2 YYNGEE. This CDR3 reads CASSVRGSGTGELFF. CDR3 coding DNA: TGTGCCAGCAGCGTAAGGGGGAGTGGAACCGGGGAGCTGTTTTTT.

The genes are TRBV7-9 and TRBJ1-1; possibly TRBD1 for D (5 bases). Germline V CDR1 and CDR2: SEHNR, FQNEAQ (reference sequence). The CDR3 has 12 amino acids. V was pared by 0 bases and J by 8 bases, with 7 bases between. CDR3 amino acids: CASSLAGAEAFF. As DNA, the CDR3 is TGTGCCAGCAGCTTAGCAGGGGCCGAAGCTTTCTTT.

The table lists this clone with a count of one. The genes are TRBV5-8 and TRBJ2-1; 9 bases are shared with TRBD1. After removal of 3 bases from V and 1 base from J, the junction contained 5 bases not matched to a gene. Germline assignment: CDR1 SGHTS and CDR2 YDEGEE. This CDR3 contains 16 residues. CDR3 sequence reads: CASSSGQGRSYNEQFF. The CDR3, as DNA: TGTGCCAGCAGCTCCGGACAGGGGCGATCCTACAATGAGCAGTTCTTC.

This chain's CDR3 is CASSVELGTDTQYF. The CDR3 DNA sequence: TGTGCCAGCAGCGTAGAACTAGGTACAGATACGCAGTATTTT. This chain links TRBV9 with TRBJ2-3, with D possibly TRBD2 on 5 matching bases. CDR1 and CDR2 (germline): SGDLS, YYNGEE. The length of the CDR3 is 14 residues. The V and J ends lost 0 bases and 3 bases respectively, with 8 bases between them.

Here the CDR3 reads CASSYRTLGANVLTF. The CDR3 DNA sequence: TGTGCCAGCAGTTACAGGACACTCGGGGCCAACGTCCTGACTTTC. This chain uses TRBV6-5 with TRBJ2-6; D possibly corresponds to TRBD1 (5 bases). Germline CDR1 is MNHEY and CDR2 is SVGAGI. The CDR3 extends over 15 amino acids. V was shortened by 2 bases and J by 4 bases, with 9 bases between the two germline ends.

This clone was seen just once. This rearrangement joins TRBV4-1 to TRBJ1-2, with 11 bases fitting TRBD1. Trimming cost V 1 base and J 5 bases; bases outside gene matches: 6. Germline CDR1 is MGHRA and CDR2 is YSYEKL. This CDR3 region has 16 residues. The CDR3 spells CASSQVGQGAEYGYTF. The CDR3 nucleotides are TGCGCCAGCAGCCAAGTAGGACAGGGGGCAGAGTATGGCTACACCTTC.

The CDR3 region is CASSPSSATNEKLFF. CDR3 sequence (DNA): TGTGCCAGCAGTCCCAGCAGTGCAACTAATGAAAAACTGTTTTTT. The V gene is TRBV11-2, the J gene TRBJ1-4; D is ambiguous. CDR1 and CDR2 (germline): SGHAT, FQNNGV. The V gene lost 6 bases and the J gene lost 0 bases, with 11 bases spanning the gap. The CDR3 is 15 amino acids. Variable domain in full (rest from reference TRBV11-2 and TRBJ1-4): EAGVAQSPRYKIIEKRQSVAFWCNPISGHATLYWYQQILGQGPKLLIQFQNNGVVDDSQLPKDRFSAERLKGVDSTLKIQPAKLEDSAVYLCASSPSSATNEKLFFGSGTQLSVL.

This sequence joins TRBV19 and TRBJ1-1, with no clear D. V lost 4 bases to trimming and J lost 0 bases, with 12 bases between them. Germline CDR1 reads LNHDA; CDR2 reads SQIVND (reference sequence). This CDR3 spans 15 amino acids. The CDR3 coding sequence is TGTGCCAGTAGTACCTTAGGACTCTTGAACACTGAAGCTTTCTTT. Its translation is CASSTLGLLNTEAFF. The full variable domain, rest sourced from reference TRBV19 and TRBJ1-1, is DGGITQSPKYLFRKEGQNVTLSCEQNLNHDAMYWYRQDPGQGLRLIYYSQIVNDFQKGDIAEGYSVSREKKESFPLTVTSAQKNPTAFYLCASSTLGLLNTEAFFGQGTRLTVV.